Here is one T cell receptor (beta chain) with its context. Its target is not known. These data are taken from a study of T-cell reconstitution after alpha-beta-depleted transplantation in children. Study-level points and caveats: Hyperexpanded clones declined; after one year, newly produced T cells mostly supplied diversity.

The CDR3 is 15 residues long. The V segment lost 3 bases and the J segment 6 bases; nucleotides outside the gene matches: 8. Library preparation (for TCRbeta) was performed with unique molecular identifiers. One entry per CDR3 protein results from TCRdb running MiXCR on the PCR reads. The data show under 750,000 distinct CDR3 sequences, 23% seen once. This receptor was obtained from a boy less than two years old who had a stem cell transplant for acute myeloid leukemia, so the T cells may come from the graft donor. Material: PBMCs, mostly from graft donor cells, obtained 360 days after TCRalphabeta/CD19-depleted stem cell transplant. This sequence joins TRBV12-3 or TRBV12-4 and TRBJ2-4; 7 bases align to TRBD2. DNA of the CDR3: TGTGCCAGCAGTTTCCCTTTAGCGGGCTCAAACATTCAGTACTTC. Residues: CASSFPLAGSNIQYF.